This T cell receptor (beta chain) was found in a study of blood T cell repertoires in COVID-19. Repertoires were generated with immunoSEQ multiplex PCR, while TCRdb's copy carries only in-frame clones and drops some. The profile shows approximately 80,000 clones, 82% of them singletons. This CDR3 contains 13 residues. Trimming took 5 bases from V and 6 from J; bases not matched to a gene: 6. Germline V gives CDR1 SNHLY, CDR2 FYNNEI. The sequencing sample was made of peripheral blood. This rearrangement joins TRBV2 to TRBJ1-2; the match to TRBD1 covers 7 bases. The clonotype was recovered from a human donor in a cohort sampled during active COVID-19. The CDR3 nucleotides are TGTGCCAGCAGTTCACAGGGGAACGATGGCTACACCTTC. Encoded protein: CASSSQGNDGYTF.